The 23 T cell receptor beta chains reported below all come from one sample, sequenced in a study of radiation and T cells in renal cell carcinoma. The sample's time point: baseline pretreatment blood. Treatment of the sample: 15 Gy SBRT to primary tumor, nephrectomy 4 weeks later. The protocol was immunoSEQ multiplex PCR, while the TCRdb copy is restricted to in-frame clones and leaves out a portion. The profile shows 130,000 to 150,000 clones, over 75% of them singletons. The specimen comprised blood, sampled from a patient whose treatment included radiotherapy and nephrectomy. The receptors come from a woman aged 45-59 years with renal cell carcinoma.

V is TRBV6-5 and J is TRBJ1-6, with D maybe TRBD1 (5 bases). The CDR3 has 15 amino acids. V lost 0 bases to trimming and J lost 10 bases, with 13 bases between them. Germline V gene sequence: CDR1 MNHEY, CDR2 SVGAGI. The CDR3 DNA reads TGTGCCAGCAGTTACTCGTTCAGGGTAGGATCACCCCTCCACTTT. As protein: CASSYSFRVGSPLHF.

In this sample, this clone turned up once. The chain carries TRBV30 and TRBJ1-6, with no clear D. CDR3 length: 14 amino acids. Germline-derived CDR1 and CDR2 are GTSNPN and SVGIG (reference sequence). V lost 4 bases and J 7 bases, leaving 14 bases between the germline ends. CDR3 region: CAWNGLKTNSPLHF. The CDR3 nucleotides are TGTGCCTGGAATGGTCTGAAGACGAATTCACCCCTCCACTTT.

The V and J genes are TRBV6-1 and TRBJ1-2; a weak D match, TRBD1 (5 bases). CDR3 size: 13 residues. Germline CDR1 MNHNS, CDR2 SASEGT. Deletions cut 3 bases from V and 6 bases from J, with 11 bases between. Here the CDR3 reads CASSEQGGNGYTF. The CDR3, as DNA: TGTGCCAGCAGTGAGCAGGGAGGGAATGGCTACACCTTC.

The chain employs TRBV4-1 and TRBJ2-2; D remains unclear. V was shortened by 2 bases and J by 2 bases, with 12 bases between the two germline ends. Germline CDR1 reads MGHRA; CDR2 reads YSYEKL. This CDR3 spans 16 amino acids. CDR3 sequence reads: CASSQRNPINTGELFF. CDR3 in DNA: TGCGCCAGCAGCCAACGAAACCCAATCAACACCGGGGAGCTGTTTTTT.

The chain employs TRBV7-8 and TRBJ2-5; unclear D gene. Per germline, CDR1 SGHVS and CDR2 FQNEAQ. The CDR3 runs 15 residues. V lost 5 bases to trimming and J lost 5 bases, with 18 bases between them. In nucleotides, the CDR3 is TGTGCCAGCAGCCCTCTATCCGGGTTCTGGGAGACCCAGTACTTC. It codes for CASSPLSGFWETQYF.

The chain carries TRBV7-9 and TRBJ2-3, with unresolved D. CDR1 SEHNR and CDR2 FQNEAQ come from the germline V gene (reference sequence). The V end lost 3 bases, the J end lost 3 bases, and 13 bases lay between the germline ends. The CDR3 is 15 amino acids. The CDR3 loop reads CASSFRTGQTDTQYF. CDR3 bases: TGTGCCAGCAGCTTTAGAACGGGCCAAACAGATACGCAGTATTTT.

Here the CDR3 reads CAHLRNTEAFF. The DNA for the CDR3 is TGCGCACACCTTAGGAACACTGAAGCTTTCTTT. This sequence joins TRBV23-1 and TRBJ1-1, with unresolved D. TRBV23-1 is reported as an ORF; its role is uncertain. CDR3 length: 11 amino acids.

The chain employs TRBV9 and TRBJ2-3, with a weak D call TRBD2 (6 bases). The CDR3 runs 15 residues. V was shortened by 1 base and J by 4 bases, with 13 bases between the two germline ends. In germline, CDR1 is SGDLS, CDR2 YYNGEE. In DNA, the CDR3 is TGTGCCAGCAGCGTACCTCGGGGGAACGCAGATACGCAGTATTTT. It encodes CASSVPRGNADTQYF.

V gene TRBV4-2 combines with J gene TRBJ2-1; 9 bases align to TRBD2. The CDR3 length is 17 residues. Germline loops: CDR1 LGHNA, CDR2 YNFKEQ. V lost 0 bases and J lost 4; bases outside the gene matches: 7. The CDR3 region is CASSQDGASGEYNEQFF. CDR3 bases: TGTGCCAGCAGCCAAGATGGGGCTAGCGGGGAGTACAATGAGCAGTTCTTC.

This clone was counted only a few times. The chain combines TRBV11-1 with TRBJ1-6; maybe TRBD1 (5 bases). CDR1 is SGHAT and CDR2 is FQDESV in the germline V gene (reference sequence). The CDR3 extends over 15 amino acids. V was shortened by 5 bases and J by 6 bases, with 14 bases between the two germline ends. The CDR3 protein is CASSIRVESNSPLHF. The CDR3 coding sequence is TGTGCCAGCAGCATCAGGGTTGAATCTAATTCACCCCTCCACTTT.

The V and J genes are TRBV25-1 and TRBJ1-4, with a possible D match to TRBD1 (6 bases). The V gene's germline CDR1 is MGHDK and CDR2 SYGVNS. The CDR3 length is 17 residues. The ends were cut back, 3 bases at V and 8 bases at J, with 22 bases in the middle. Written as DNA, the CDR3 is TGTGCCAGCAGTGACCCTTCCCCGAGGGGGGGCGGGGAAAAACTGTTTTTT. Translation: CASSDPSPRGGGEKLFF.

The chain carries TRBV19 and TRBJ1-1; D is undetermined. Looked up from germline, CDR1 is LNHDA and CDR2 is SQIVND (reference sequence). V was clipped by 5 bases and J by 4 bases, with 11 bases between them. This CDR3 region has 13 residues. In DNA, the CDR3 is TGTGCCAGTAGTGTAGGTTCCGTCACTGAAGCTTTCTTT. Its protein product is CASSVGSVTEAFF.

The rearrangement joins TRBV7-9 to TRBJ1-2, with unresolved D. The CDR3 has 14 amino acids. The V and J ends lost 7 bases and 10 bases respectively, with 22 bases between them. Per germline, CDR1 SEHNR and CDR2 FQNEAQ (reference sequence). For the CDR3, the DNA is TGTGCCAGCACCCAGCCAGCGGGTTGGGGTGACTACACCTTC. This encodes CASTQPAGWGDYTF.

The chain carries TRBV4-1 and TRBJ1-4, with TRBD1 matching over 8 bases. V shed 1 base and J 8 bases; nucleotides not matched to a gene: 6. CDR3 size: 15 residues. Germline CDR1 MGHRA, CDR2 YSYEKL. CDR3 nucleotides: TGCGCCAGCAGCCAAGTGGGAACAGGGGGAGAAAAACTGTTTTTT. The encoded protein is CASSQVGTGGEKLFF.

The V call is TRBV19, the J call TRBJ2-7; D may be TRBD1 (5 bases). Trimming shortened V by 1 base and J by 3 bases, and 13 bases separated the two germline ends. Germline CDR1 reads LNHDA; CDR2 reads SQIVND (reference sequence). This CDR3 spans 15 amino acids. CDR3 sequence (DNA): TGTGCCAGTAGTATAGCGGCAGGTCAGGGCTACGAGCAGTACTTC. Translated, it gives CASSIAAGQGYEQYF.

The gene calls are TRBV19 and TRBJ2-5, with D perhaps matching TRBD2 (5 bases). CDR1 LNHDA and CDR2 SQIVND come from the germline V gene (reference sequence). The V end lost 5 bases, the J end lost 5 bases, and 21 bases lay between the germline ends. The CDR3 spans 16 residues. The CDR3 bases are TGTGCCAGTAGTCTTGTTCCGAGCCCCGGGGTGGAGACCCAGTACTTC. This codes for CASSLVPSPGVETQYF.

CDR3 loop: CSVSKGTQETQYF. CDR3 in DNA: TGCAGCGTTTCGAAAGGAACCCAAGAGACCCAGTACTTC. The rearrangement joins TRBV29-1 to TRBJ2-5; D is unclear. The V gene lost 5 bases and the J gene lost 1 base, with 11 bases spanning the gap. CDR3 size: 13 residues. CDR1 and CDR2 (germline): SQVTM, ANQGSEA.

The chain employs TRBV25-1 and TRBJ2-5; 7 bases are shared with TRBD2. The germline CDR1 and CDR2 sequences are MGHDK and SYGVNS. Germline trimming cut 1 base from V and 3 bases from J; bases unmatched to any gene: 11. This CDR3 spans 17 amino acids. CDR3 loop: CASSELGRGLSEETQYF. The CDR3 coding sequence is TGTGCCAGCAGTGAATTGGGGAGGGGCTTGAGCGAAGAGACCCAGTACTTC.

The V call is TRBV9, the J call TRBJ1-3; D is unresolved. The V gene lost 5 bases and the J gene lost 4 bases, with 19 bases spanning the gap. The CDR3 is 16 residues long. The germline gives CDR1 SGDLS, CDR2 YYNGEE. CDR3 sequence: CASSPDPLMHGNTIYF. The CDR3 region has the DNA TGTGCCAGCAGTCCCGATCCATTAATGCACGGAAACACCATATATTTT.

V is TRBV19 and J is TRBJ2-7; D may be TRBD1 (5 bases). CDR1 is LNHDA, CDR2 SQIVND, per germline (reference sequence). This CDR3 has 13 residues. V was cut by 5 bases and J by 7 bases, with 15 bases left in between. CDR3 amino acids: CASSPLKGVEQYF. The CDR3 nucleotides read TGTGCCAGTAGTCCCCTGAAAGGGGTTGAGCAGTACTTC. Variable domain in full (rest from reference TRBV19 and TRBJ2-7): DGGITQSPKYLFRKEGQNVTLSCEQNLNHDAMYWYRQDPGQGLRLIYYSQIVNDFQKGDIAEGYSVSREKKESFPLTVTSAQKNPTAFYLCASSPLKGVEQYFGPGTRLTVT.

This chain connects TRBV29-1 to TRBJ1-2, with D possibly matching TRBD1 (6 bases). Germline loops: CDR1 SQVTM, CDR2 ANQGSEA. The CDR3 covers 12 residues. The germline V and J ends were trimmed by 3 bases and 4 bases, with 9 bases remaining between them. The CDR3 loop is CSVDRDIYGYTF. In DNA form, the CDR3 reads TGCAGCGTTGACAGGGACATCTATGGCTACACCTTC.

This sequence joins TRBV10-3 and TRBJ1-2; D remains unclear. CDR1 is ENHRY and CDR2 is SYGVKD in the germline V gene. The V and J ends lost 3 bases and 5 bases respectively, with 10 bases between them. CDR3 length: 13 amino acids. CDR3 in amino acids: CAISESESYGYTF. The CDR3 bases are TGTGCCATCAGTGAATCGGAGTCGTATGGCTACACCTTC.

The CDR3, as DNA: TGTGCCAGCAGCAGGTCCCCGGGACAGGGTGGAGAAAAACTGTTTTTT. Encoded protein: CASSRSPGQGGEKLFF. This chain connects TRBV7-9 to TRBJ1-4; 9 bases are a match to TRBD1. Germline loops: CDR1 SEHNR, CDR2 FQNEAQ (reference sequence). V dropped 5 bases and J dropped 8; count of bases not matched to a gene: 12. This CDR3 comprises 16 residues.